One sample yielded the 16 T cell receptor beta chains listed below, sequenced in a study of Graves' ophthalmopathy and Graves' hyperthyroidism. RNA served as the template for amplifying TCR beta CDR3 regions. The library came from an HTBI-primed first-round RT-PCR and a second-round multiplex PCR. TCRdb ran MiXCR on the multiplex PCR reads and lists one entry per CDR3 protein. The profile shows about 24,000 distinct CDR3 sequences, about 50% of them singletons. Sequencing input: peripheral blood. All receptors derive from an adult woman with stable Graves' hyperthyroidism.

The CDR3 DNA is TGCGCCAGCCGCCTTCAGGACGGATACGATCAGCCCCAGCATTTT. Protein: CASRLQDGYDQPQHF. This chain uses TRBV4-1 with TRBJ1-5; unclear D gene. The CDR3 has 15 residues. V lost 8 bases and J lost 5, with 19 bases in between. Germline V gene data show CDR1 as MGHRA and CDR2 as YSYEKL.

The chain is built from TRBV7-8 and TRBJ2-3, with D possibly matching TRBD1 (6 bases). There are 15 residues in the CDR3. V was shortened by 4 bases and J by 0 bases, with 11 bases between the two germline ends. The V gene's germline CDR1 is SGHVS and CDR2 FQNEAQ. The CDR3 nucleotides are TGTGCCAGCAGCTCAACAGGGTCTAGCACAGATACGCAGTATTTT. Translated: CASSSTGSSTDTQYF.

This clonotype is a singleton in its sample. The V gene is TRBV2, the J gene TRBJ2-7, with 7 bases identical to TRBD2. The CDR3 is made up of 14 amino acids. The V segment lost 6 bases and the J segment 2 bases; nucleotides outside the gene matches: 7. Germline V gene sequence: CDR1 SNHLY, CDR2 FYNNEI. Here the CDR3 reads CASSESSGAYEQYF. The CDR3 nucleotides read TGTGCCAGCAGCGAGTCCAGCGGGGCCTACGAGCAGTACTTC.

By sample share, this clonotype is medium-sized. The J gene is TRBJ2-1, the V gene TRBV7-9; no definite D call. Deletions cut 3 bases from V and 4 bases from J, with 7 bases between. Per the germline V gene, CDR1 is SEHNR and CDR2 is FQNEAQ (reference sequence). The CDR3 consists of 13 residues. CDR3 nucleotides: TGTGCCAGCAGCTTGGTCCAATACAATGAGCAGTTCTTC. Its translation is CASSLVQYNEQFF. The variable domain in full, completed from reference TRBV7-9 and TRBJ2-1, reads DTGVSQNPRHKITKRGQNVTFRCDPISEHNRLYWYRQTLGQGPEFLTYFQNEAQLEKSRLLSDRFSAERPKGSFSTLEIQRTEQGDSAMYLCASSLVQYNEQFFGPGTRLTVL.

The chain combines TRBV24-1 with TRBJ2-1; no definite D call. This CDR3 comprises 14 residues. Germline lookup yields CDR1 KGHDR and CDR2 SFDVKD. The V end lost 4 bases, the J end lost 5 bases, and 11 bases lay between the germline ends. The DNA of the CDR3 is TGTGCCACCAGTGAGCCAGGATTGGACAATGAGCAGTTCTTC. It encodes CATSEPGLDNEQFF.

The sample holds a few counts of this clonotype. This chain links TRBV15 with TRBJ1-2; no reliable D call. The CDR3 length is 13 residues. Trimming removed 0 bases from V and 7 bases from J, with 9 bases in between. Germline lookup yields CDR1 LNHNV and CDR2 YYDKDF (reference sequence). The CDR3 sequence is CATSRDDYGGYTF. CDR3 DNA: TGTGCCACCAGCAGAGACGACTATGGTGGCTACACCTTC.

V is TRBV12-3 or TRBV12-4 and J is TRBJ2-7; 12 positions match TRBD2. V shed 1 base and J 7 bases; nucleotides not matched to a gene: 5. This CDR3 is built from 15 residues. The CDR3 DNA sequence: TGTGCCAGCAGTTTAGACCTAGCGGGAGGGCGTGAGCAGTACTTC. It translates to CASSLDLAGGREQYF.

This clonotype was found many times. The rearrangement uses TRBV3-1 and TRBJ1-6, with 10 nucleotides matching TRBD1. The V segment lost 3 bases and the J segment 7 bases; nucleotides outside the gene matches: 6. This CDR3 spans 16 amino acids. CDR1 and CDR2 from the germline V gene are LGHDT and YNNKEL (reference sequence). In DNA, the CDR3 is TGTGCCAGCAGCCACCTGACAGGGGGCTTGAATTCACCCCTCCACTTT. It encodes CASSHLTGGLNSPLHF.

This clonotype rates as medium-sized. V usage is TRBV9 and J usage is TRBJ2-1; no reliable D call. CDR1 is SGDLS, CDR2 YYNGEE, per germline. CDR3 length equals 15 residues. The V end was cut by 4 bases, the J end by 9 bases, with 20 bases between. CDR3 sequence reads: CASSPGGASGGEQFF. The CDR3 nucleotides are TGTGCCAGCAGCCCAGGCGGAGCTTCGGGTGGTGAGCAGTTCTTC. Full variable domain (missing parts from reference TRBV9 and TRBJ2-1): DSGVTQTPKHLITATGQRVTLRCSPRSGDLSVYWYQQSLDQGLQFLIQYYNGEERAKGNILERFSAQQFPDLHSELNLSSLELGDSALYFCASSPGGASGGEQFFGPGTRLTVL.

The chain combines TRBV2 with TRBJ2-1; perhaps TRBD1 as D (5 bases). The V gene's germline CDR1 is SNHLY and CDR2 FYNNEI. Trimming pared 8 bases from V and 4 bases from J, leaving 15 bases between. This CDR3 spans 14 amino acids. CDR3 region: CASHQMAGYNEQFF. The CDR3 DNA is TGTGCCAGCCATCAAATGGCAGGGTACAATGAGCAGTTCTTC.

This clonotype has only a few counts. The CDR3 bases are TGTGCCAGCACCGACTCGTCGTACTACGAGCAGTACTTC. The encoded protein is CASTDSSYYEQYF. The chain combines TRBV25-1 with TRBJ2-7; D not certain. Trimming took off 7 bases at V and 3 bases at J, with 13 bases between the two ends. The CDR3 is 13 residues long. Germline V gene sequence: CDR1 MGHDK, CDR2 SYGVNS.

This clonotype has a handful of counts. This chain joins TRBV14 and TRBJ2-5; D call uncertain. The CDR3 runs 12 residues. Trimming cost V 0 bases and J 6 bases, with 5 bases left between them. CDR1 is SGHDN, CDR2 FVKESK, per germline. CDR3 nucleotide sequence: TGTGCCAGCAGCCAAGATCGGAAGACCCAGTACTTC. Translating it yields CASSQDRKTQYF. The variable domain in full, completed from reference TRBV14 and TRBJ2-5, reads EAGVTQFPSHSVIEKGQTVTLRCDPISGHDNLYWYRRVMGKEIKFLLHFVKESKQDESGMPNNRFLAERTGGTYSTLKVQPAELEDSGVYFCASSQDRKTQYFGPGTRLLVL.

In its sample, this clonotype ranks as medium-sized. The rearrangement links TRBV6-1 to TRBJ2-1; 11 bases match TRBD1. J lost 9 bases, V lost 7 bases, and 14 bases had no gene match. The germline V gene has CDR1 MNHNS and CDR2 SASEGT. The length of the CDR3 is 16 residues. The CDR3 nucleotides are TGTGCCAGCACCTCCTGGGGAGGGACAGGGGGTTTTGAGCAGTTCTTC. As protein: CASTSWGGTGGFEQFF.

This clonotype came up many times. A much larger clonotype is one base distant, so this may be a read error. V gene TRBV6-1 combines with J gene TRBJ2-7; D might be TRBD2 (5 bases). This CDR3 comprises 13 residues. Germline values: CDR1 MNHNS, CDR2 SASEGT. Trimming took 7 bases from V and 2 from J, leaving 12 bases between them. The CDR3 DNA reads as TGTGCCAGCATGAACCGTAGCGCCTACGAGCAGTACTTC. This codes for CASMNRSAYEQYF.

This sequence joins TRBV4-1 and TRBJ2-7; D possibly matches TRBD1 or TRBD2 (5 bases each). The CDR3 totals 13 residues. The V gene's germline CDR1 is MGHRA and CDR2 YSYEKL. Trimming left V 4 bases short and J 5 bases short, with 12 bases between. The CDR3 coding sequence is TGCGCCAGCAGCCTCGGGGCTGTTGACGAGCAGTACTTC. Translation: CASSLGAVDEQYF.

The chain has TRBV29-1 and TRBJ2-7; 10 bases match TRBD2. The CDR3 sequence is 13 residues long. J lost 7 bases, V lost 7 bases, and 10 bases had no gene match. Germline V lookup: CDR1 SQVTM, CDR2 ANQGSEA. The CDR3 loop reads CSAIAGGLLEQYF. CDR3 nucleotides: TGCAGCGCTATAGCGGGAGGCCTCTTGGAGCAGTACTTC.